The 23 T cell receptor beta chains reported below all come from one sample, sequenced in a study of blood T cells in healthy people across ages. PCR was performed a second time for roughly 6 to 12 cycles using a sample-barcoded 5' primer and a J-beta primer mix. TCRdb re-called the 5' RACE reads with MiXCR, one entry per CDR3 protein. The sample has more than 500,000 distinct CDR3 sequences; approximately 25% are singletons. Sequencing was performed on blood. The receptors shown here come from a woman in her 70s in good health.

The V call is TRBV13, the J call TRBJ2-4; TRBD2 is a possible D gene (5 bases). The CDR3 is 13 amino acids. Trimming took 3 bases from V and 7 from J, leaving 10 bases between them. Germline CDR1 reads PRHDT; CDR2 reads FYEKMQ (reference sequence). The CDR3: CASSFIGENIQYF. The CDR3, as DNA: TGTGCCAGCAGCTTCATCGGGGAGAACATTCAGTACTTC. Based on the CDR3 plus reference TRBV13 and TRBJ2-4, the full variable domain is AAGVIQSPRHLIKEKRETATLKCYPIPRHDTVYWYQQGPGQDPQFLISFYEKMQSDKGSIPDRFSAQQFSDYHSELNMSSLELGDSALYFCASSFIGENIQYFGAGTRLSVL.

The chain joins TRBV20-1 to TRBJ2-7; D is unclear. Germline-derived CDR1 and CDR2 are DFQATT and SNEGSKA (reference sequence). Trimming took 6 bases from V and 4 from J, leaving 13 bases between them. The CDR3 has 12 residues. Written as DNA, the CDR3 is TGCAGTGCAAGAAAAGGGCTTTACGAGCAGTACTTC. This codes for CSARKGLYEQYF.

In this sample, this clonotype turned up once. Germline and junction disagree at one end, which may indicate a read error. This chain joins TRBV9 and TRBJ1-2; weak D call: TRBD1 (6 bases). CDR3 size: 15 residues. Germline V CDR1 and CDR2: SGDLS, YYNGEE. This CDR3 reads CASSVAGTLSYGYAF. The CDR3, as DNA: TGTGCCAGCAGCGTTGCAGGGACACTATCCTATGGCTACGCCTTC.

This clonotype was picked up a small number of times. This CDR3 reads CSAPGGGRNEQFF. Here the CDR3 DNA reads TGCAGTGCCCCGGGCGGGGGCCGCAATGAGCAGTTCTTC. V gene TRBV20-1 combines with J gene TRBJ2-1; the D gene is possibly TRBD2 (7 bases). The CDR3 has 13 residues. V was trimmed by 6 bases and J by 6 bases, leaving 15 bases between them. CDR1 and CDR2 from the germline V gene are DFQATT and SNEGSKA (reference sequence).

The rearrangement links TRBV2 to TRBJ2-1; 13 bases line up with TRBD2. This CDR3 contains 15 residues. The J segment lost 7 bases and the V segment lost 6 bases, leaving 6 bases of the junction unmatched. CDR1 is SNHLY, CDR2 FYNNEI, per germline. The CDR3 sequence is CASRRLAGGYNEQFF. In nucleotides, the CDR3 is TGTGCCAGCAGGCGACTAGCGGGGGGATATAATGAGCAGTTCTTC.

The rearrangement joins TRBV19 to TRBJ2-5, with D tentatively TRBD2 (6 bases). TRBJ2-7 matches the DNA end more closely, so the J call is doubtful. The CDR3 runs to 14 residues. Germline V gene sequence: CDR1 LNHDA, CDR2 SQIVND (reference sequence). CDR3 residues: CASRMELAAREQYF. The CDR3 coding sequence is TGTGCCAGTAGGATGGAACTAGCAGCTCGCGAGCAGTACTTC.

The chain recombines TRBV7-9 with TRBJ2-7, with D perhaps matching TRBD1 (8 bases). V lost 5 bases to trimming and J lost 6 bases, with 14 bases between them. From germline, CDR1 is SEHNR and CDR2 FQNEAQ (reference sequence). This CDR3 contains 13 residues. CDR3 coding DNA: TGTGCCAGCAGCCGGACAGGGAGGGGCGAGCAGTACTTC. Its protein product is CASSRTGRGEQYF.

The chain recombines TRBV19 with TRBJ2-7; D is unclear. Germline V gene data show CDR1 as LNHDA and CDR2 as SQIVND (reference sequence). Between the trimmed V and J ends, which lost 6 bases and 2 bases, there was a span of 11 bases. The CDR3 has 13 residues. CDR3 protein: CASSRVFAYEQYF. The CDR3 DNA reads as TGTGCCAGTAGCCGGGTTTTCGCCTACGAGCAGTACTTC.

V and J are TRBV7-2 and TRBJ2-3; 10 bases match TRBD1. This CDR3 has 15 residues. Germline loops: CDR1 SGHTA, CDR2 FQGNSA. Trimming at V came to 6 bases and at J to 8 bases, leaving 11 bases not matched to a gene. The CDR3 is CASRLRDRGEATQYF. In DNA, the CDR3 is TGTGCCAGCAGACTCCGGGACAGGGGCGAGGCTACGCAGTATTTT.

CDR3 protein: CSVWTISDNEQFF. The CDR3 DNA reads as TGCAGCGTCTGGACAATTTCCGACAATGAGCAGTTCTTC. The genes are TRBV29-1 and TRBJ2-1; D perhaps matches TRBD1 (5 bases). This CDR3 contains 13 residues. Looked up from germline, CDR1 is SQVTM and CDR2 is ANQGSEA. The ends were cut back, 6 bases at V and 5 bases at J, with 14 bases in the middle.

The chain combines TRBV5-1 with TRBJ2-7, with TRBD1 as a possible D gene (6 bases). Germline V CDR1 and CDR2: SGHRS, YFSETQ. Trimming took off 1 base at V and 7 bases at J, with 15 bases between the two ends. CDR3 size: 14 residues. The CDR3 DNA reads TGCGCCAGCAGCTTGATCCCAGGGGACGGAGAGCAGTACTTC. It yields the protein CASSLIPGDGEQYF.

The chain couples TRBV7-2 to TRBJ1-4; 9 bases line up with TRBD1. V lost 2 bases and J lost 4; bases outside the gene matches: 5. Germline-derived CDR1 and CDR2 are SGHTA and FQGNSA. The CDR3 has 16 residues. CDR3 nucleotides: TGTGCCAGCAGCTTATCCGGGACAGGGATTAATGAAAAACTGTTTTTT. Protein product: CASSLSGTGINEKLFF.

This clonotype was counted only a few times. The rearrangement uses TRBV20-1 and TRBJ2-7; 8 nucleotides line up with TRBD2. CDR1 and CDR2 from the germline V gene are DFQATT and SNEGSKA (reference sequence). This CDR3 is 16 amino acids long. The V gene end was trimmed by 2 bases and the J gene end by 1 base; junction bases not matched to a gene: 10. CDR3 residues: CSARPLPGGQSYEQYF. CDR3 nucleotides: TGCAGTGCTAGACCCCTCCCGGGGGGGCAGTCCTACGAGCAGTACTTC.

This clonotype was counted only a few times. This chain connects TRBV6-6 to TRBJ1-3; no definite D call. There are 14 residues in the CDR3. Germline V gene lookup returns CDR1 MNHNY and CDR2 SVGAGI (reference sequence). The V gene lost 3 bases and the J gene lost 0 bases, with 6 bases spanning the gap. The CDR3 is CASSYTGSGNTIYF. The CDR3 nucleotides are TGTGCCAGCAGTTATACGGGCTCTGGAAACACCATATATTTT.

The CDR3 region is CSARPSGDYNEQFF. The CDR3 DNA reads as TGCAGTGCTAGACCTAGCGGGGACTACAATGAGCAGTTCTTC. The chain recombines TRBV20-1 with TRBJ2-5; TRBD2 aligns across 9 bases. The end of the DNA aligns better with TRBJ2-1, so the J call may be wrong. Germline assignment: CDR1 DFQATT and CDR2 SNEGSKA (reference sequence). This CDR3 has 14 residues.

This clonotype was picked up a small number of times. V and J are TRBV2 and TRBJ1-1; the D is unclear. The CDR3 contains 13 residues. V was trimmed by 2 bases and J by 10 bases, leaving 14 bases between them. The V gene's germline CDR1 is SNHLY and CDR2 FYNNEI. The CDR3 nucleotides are TGTGCCAGCAGTGAACAGGCCATTTCGGGAGCTTTCTTT. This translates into CASSEQAISGAFF.

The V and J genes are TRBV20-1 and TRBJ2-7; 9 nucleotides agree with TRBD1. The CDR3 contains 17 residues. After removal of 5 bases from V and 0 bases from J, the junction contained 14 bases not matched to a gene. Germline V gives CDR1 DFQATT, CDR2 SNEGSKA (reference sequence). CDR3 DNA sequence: TGCAGTGCTCCCCGGGGTGGGACAGGGCTAAGCTCCTACGAGCAGTACTTC. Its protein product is CSAPRGGTGLSSYEQYF.

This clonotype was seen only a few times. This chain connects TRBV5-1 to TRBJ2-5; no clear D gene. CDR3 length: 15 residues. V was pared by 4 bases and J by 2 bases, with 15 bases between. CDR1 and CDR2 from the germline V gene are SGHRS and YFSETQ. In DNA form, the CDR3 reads TGCGCCAGCAGCCGCACTACGACCCTGCAAGAGACCCAGTACTTC. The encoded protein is CASSRTTTLQETQYF.

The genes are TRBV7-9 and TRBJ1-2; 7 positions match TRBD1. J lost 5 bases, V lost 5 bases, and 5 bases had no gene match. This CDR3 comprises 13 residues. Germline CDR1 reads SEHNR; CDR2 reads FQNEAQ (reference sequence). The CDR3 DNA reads TGTGCCAGCAGCAGAGGACAGGAGTATGGCTACACCTTC. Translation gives CASSRGQEYGYTF. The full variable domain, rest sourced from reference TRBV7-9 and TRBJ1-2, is DTGVSQNPRHKITKRGQNVTFRCDPISEHNRLYWYRQTLGQGPEFLTYFQNEAQLEKSRLLSDRFSAERPKGSFSTLEIQRTEQGDSAMYLCASSRGQEYGYTFGSGTRLTVV.

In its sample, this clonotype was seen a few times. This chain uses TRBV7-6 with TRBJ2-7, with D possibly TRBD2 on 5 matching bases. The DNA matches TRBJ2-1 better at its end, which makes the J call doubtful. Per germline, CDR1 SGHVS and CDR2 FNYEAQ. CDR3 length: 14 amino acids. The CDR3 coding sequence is TGTGCCAGCAGCTTAGGGCTAGCTGCCGATGAGCAGTTCTTC. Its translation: CASSLGLAADEQFF.

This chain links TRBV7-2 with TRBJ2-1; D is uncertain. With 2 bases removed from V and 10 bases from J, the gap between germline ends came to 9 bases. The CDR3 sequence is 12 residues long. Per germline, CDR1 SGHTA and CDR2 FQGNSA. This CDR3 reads CASSLLRTEQFF. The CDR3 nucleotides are TGTGCCAGCAGCTTACTCCGCACCGAGCAGTTCTTC.

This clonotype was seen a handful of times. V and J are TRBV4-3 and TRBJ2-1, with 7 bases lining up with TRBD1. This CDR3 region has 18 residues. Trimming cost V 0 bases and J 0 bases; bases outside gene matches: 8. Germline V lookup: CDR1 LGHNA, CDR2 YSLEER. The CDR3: CASSQDHRGDSSYNEQFF. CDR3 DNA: TGCGCCAGCAGCCAAGACCACCGAGGGGACAGCTCCTACAATGAGCAGTTCTTC.

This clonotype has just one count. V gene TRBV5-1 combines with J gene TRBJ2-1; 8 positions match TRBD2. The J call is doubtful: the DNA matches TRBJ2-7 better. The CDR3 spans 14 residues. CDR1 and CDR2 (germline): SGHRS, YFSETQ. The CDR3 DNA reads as TGCGCCAGCAGGGACAGCGGGAGACCCTACGAGCAGTACTTC. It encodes CASRDSGRPYEQYF.